The 17 T cell receptor beta chains listed next were all sequenced from one sample in a study of blood T cells in healthy people across ages. The use of a sample-barcoded 5' primer and a J-beta primer mix characterized a second PCR of roughly 7 to 12 cycles. Each CDR3 protein gets one entry after TCRdb re-called the 5' RACE reads with MiXCR. The data hold about a million distinct CDR3 sequences, with roughly 48% observed a single time. The sequenced sample was blood. These receptors all stem from a man aged 25 to 40 in good health.

This chain links TRBV20-1 with TRBJ2-1, with D possibly being TRBD2 (6 bases). Germline V lookup: CDR1 DFQATT, CDR2 SNEGSKA (reference sequence). The CDR3 is made up of 15 amino acids. V shed 2 bases and J shed 6 bases, with 17 bases lying between them. For the CDR3, the DNA is TGCAGTGCTAGAAACCCGGGACTTGAAACCAATGAGCAGTTCTTC. Encoded protein: CSARNPGLETNEQFF.

The chain employs TRBV28 and TRBJ1-2; TRBD1 might be the D (6 bases). Germline loops: CDR1 MDHEN, CDR2 SYDVKM. CDR3 length: 15 residues. Deletions cut 2 bases from V and 2 bases from J, with 12 bases between. CDR3 DNA sequence: TGTGCCAGCAGTTTAGGGGCAGGGGACAACTATGGCTACACCTTC. This codes for CASSLGAGDNYGYTF.

This clonotype was found a few times. J is TRBJ2-7 and V is TRBV7-2; 13 bases fit TRBD2. CDR3 length: 15 amino acids. Germline loops: CDR1 SGHTA, CDR2 FQGNSA. Trimming removed 4 bases from V and 0 bases from J; junction bases left unmatched: 0. CDR3 residues: CASSWTSGGSYEQYF. For the CDR3, the DNA is TGTGCCAGCAGCTGGACTAGCGGGGGCTCCTACGAGCAGTACTTC.

CDR3 DNA sequence: TGTGCCAGCAGCCCTAGGGTCGGTGACAGGGGAGTAGCCGATGGCTACACCTTC. Its protein is CASSPRVGDRGVADGYTF. The chain joins TRBV7-6 to TRBJ1-2; the match to TRBD1 covers 8 bases. Looked up from germline, CDR1 is SGHVS and CDR2 is FNYEAQ. The CDR3 length is 18 residues. V shed 5 bases, J shed 6 bases, and the junction held 20 bases outside the gene matches.

There are many counts of this clonotype. The chain carries TRBV6-1 and TRBJ2-3, with D unclear. V lost 3 bases to trimming and J lost 5 bases, with 6 bases between them. The CDR3 length is 12 residues. Per germline, CDR1 MNHNS and CDR2 SASEGT. CDR3 bases: TGTGCCAGCAGTGAGGCGCGAGATACGCAGTATTTT. This sequence encodes CASSEARDTQYF.

V is TRBV20-1 and J is TRBJ2-3; D is uncertain. Trimming removed 0 bases at V and 3 bases at J, with 7 bases between. Germline V lookup: CDR1 DFQATT, CDR2 SNEGSKA (reference sequence). This CDR3 has 13 residues. The CDR3 region has the DNA TGCAGTGCTAGAGAAGAAGAAACAGATACGCAGTATTTT. Translation: CSAREEETDTQYF.

The chain uses TRBV6-2 or TRBV6-3 and TRBJ1-5; 12 bases are shared with TRBD1. The CDR3 covers 17 residues. From germline, CDR1 is MNHEY and CDR2 SVGEGT. The trim removed 4 bases at V and 7 bases at J, leaving 11 bases unmatched. The CDR3, as DNA: TGTGCCAGCAGTTTTCCGGGACAGGGGGCGAGGAACCAGCCCCAGCATTTT. It specifies CASSFPGQGARNQPQHF.

The chain combines TRBV3-1 with TRBJ1-1; D is possibly TRBD1 (5 bases). Germline-derived CDR1 and CDR2 are LGHDT and YNNKEL (reference sequence). This CDR3 is built from 16 residues. The germline V and J ends were trimmed by 0 bases and 0 bases, with 11 bases remaining between them. DNA of the CDR3: TGTGCCAGCAGCCAAGAACGGGGGACCATGAACACTGAAGCTTTCTTT. Translated: CASSQERGTMNTEAFF.

The chain couples TRBV5-1 to TRBJ2-3, with D unclear. The germline V and J ends were trimmed by 3 bases and 2 bases, with 10 bases remaining between them. Germline values: CDR1 SGHRS, CDR2 YFSETQ. CDR3 size: 14 residues. The CDR3 reads CASSSAGFTDTQYF. Written as DNA, the CDR3 is TGCGCCAGCAGCTCTGCCGGGTTCACAGATACGCAGTATTTT.

This clonotype was recorded a few times. The chain carries TRBV12-3 or TRBV12-4 and TRBJ2-2, with TRBD1 matching 8 bases. With 3 bases clipped from V and 3 bases from J, the junction kept 6 bases outside the gene matches. The CDR3 covers 16 residues. The CDR3 nucleotides read TGTGCCAGCAGTTTCAGCAGGGGGCTTTACACCGGGGAGCTGTTTTTT. Residues: CASSFSRGLYTGELFF.

V is TRBV4-1 and J is TRBJ1-5; TRBD2 matches at 7 bases. The DNA end is a closer match to TRBJ2-3, so the J assignment may be wrong. The CDR3 runs 17 residues. Germline V gives CDR1 MGHRA, CDR2 YSYEKL. The CDR3 is CASSQAGEGHGFQPQYF. The CDR3 DNA sequence: TGCGCCAGCAGCCAAGCTGGGGAGGGCCATGGTTTTCAGCCCCAGTATTTT.

This clonotype was seen only a few times. This chain connects TRBV25-1 to TRBJ2-1, with 11 bases that match TRBD2. Germline trimming cut 4 bases from V and 6 bases from J; bases unmatched to any gene: 5. The CDR3 is 15 residues long. Germline CDR1 and CDR2: MGHDK and SYGVNS. In nucleotides, the CDR3 is TGTGCCAGCAGTGGTAGCGGGGGGGCCTTCAATGAGCAGTTCTTC. Amino acids: CASSGSGGAFNEQFF.

As to this clonotype: A read error may explain this, as a much larger clone is one base away. The chain joins TRBV4-3 to TRBJ2-1, with D possibly matching TRBD2 (5 bases). This CDR3 region has 14 residues. Germline V lookup: CDR1 LGHNA, CDR2 YSLEER. CDR3 sequence: CASSYGVIGNERFF. The CDR3 DNA sequence: TGCGCCAGCAGCTACGGGGTCATCGGAAATGAGCGGTTCTTC.

The rearrangement uses TRBV25-1 and TRBJ1-2; 11 bases are a match to TRBD1. The CDR3 has 15 residues. The ends lost 3 bases at V and 5 bases at J; junction bases unmatched: 5. Germline V gene sequence: CDR1 MGHDK, CDR2 SYGVNS. CDR3 DNA: TGTGCCAGCAGTGACCCAGGACAGGGGGCATATGGCTACACCTTC. This translates into CASSDPGQGAYGYTF.

The chain combines TRBV2 with TRBJ2-1; 9 bases agree with TRBD1. There are 14 residues in the CDR3. The V and J ends lost 4 bases and 6 bases, in that order; junction bases with no gene match: 4. CDR1 and CDR2 (germline): SNHLY, FYNNEI. The CDR3 DNA follows: TGTGCCAGCAGTGTAACGGACAGGGGCAATGAGCAGTTCTTC. Translated, it gives CASSVTDRGNEQFF. Full variable domain (remainder filled in from reference TRBV2 and TRBJ2-1): EPEVTQTPSHQVTQMGQEVILRCVPISNHLYFYWYRQILGQKVEFLVSFYNNEISEKSEIFDDQFSVERPDGSNFTLKIRSTKLEDSAMYFCASSVTDRGNEQFFGPGTRLTVL.

On this clonotype itself: A junction end diverges from the germline sequence, so it may reflect a read error. V is TRBV7-2 and J is TRBJ1-5; D is possibly TRBD1 (5 bases). The CDR3 consists of 15 residues. CDR1 and CDR2 from the germline V gene are SGHTA and FQGNSA. The CDR3 DNA is TGTCCCAGCAGCTTAGACAGTACTAGCTATCAGCCCCAGCATTTT. Translation gives CPSSLDSTSYQPQHF.

The chain carries TRBV29-1 and TRBJ1-1; D ambiguous. Trimming took off 0 bases at V and 2 bases at J, with 7 bases between the two ends. CDR3 length: 13 residues. The V gene's germline CDR1 is SQVTM and CDR2 ANQGSEA. The CDR3 loop is CSVEEDVNTEAFF. The CDR3 DNA reads as TGCAGCGTTGAAGAGGATGTCAACACTGAAGCTTTCTTT. The variable domain in full, with the rest retrieved from reference TRBV29-1 and TRBJ1-1, is SAVISQKPSRDICQRGTSLTIQCQVDSQVTMMFWYRQQPGQSLTLIATANQGSEATYESGFVIDKFPISRPNLTFSTLTVSNMSPEDSSIYLCSVEEDVNTEAFFGQGTRLTVV.